The clone carrying this T cell receptor beta chain was counted between two and nine times. Antigen specificity is unknown. The CDR3 has 18 amino acids. Losses at the gene ends were 3 bases for V and 3 bases for J; bases not matched to a gene: 13. Unique molecular identifiers were present on cDNA, and template switching added a universal primer site. Using its own MiXCR run on the 5' RACE reads, TCRdb lists one record per CDR3 protein. The sample includes approximately 410,000 distinct CDR3 sequences, around a sixth of them seen just once. The sample originates from a study of identical twins. The study, taken as a whole, reports: Abundant beta clonotypes from cord blood bore fewer insertions; memory repertoires lacked this pattern. Out-of-frame sharing of TCR alpha in monozygotic twins was underestimated by models.

Specimen: naive T cells sorted from blood. This sequence was found in a man in his fifties in good health. This rearrangement joins TRBV12-3 or TRBV12-4 to TRBJ2-3, with TRBD1 matching over 9 bases. CDR3 amino acids: CASSFSIQTGGVTDTQYF. CDR3 coding DNA: TGTGCCAGCAGTTTCTCCATCCAGACAGGGGGAGTGACAGATACGCAGTATTTT.